These 20 T cell receptor beta chains came from one sample sequenced in a study of OX40 agonist ivuxolimab in advanced cancers. Only in-frame clones appear in the TCRdb table, and some are missing; sequencing was by immunoSEQ multiplex PCR. The table includes fewer than 80,000 clones, approximately 84% detected once. The sequencing here drew on CD4+ or CD8+ T cells sorted from blood, taken in a trial of the OX40 agonist ivuxolimab. These receptors all stem from an adult with an advanced solid tumor such as melanoma, head and neck, liver or kidney cancer.

V is TRBV5-6 and J is TRBJ2-1; D unclear. Germline values: CDR1 SGHDT, CDR2 YYEEEE. The CDR3 spans 11 residues. The V end lost 1 base, the J end lost 10 bases, and 6 bases lay between the germline ends. The CDR3 DNA reads TGTGCCAGCAGCTTGCATGAGGAGCAGTTCTTC. This sequence encodes CASSLHEEQFF. The variable domain in full, completed from reference TRBV5-6 and TRBJ2-1, reads DAGVTQSPTHLIKTRGQQVTLRCSPKSGHDTVSWYQQALGQGPQFIFQYYEEEERQRGNFPDRFSGHQFPNYSSELNVNALLLGDSALYLCASSLHEEQFFGPGTRLTVL.

The rearrangement joins TRBV12-1 to TRBJ2-7; no DNA check was done on the table's D call, TRBD2. TRBV12-1 is flagged as a pseudogene. This CDR3 has 15 amino acids. CDR3 protein: CASSFAGTSAYEQYF. The CDR3 bases are TGTGCCAGCAGCTTTGCTGGGACTAGCGCCTACGAGCAGTACTTC.

This clone has a single count. DNA of the CDR3: TGTGCCAGCAGTTTATATAACTCCCAGGGTGGCTACACCTTC. It specifies CASSLYNSQGGYTF. V and J are TRBV27 and TRBJ1-2, with D perhaps matching TRBD1 (5 bases). The ends were cut back, 1 base at V and 7 bases at J, with 13 bases in the middle. Germline CDR1 MNHEY, CDR2 SMNVEV (reference sequence). This CDR3 contains 14 residues.

This clone appeared a single time. The chain carries TRBV20-1 and TRBJ2-3; no reliable D call. The V and J ends lost 6 bases and 6 bases respectively, with 7 bases between them. The germline V gene has CDR1 DFQATT and CDR2 SNEGSKA (reference sequence). This CDR3 region has 10 residues. CDR3 region: CSAAWDTQYF. CDR3 nucleotides: TGCAGTGCCGCCTGGGATACGCAGTATTTT.

The gene calls are TRBV5-1 and TRBJ2-2, with D possibly matching TRBD1 (5 bases). There are 14 residues in the CDR3. Germline V gene data show CDR1 as SGHRS and CDR2 as YFSETQ. V gave up 1 base and J gave up 8 bases, with 12 bases separating them. DNA for the CDR3: TGCGCCAGCAGCTTGATCCCAGGGAATGGGGAGCTGTTTTTT. Residues: CASSLIPGNGELFF. The whole variable domain, filled in from reference TRBV5-1 and TRBJ2-2, reads KAGVTQTPRYLIKTRGQQVTLSCSPISGHRSVSWYQQTPGQGLQFLFEYFSETQRNKGNFPGRFSGRQFSNSRSEMNVSTLELGDSALYLCASSLIPGNGELFFGEGSRLTVL.

The V call is TRBV27, the J call TRBJ2-1; the D is unclear. Trimming took off 5 bases at V and 4 bases at J, with 6 bases between the two ends. CDR1 is MNHEY, CDR2 SMNVEV, per germline (reference sequence). There are 12 residues in the CDR3. The CDR3, as DNA: TGTGCCAGCAGTGACTTTTACAATGAGCAGTTCTTC. Encoded protein: CASSDFYNEQFF.

The chain links TRBV23-1 to TRBJ1-2; D perhaps matches TRBD1 (5 bases). TRBV23-1 is assigned to the ORF class and has an uncertain function. The germline V and J ends were trimmed by 6 bases and 8 bases, with 28 bases remaining between them. CDR3 length equals 17 residues. DNA for the CDR3: TGCGCCAGCAGCGGGGGGGACCACTTCAACCCATGGGCAGGCTACACCTTC. Protein sequence: CASSGGDHFNPWAGYTF.

The count of this clone is one. This chain links TRBV25-1 with TRBJ2-3; 11 bases align to TRBD2. The length of the CDR3 is 16 residues. Per germline, CDR1 MGHDK and CDR2 SYGVNS. V trimming: 3 bases; J trimming: 8 bases; junction bases outside the gene matches: 10. The CDR3 DNA sequence: TGTGCCAGCAGTGATAACCTAGCGGGAGGAGTGGCTACGCAGTATTTT. This encodes CASSDNLAGGVATQYF.

This clone was counted at least ten times. This chain connects TRBV19 to TRBJ2-7, with a weak D call TRBD1 (6 bases). The CDR3 contains 14 residues. Germline values: CDR1 LNHDA, CDR2 SQIVND (reference sequence). V dropped 4 bases and J dropped 5 bases, with 15 bases sitting between them. CDR3 residues: CASSTGHLGDEQYF. DNA for the CDR3: TGTGCCAGTAGTACGGGACACCTCGGAGACGAGCAGTACTTC.

The V gene is TRBV4-2, the J gene TRBJ2-7, with 7 bases matching TRBD1. The germline V gene has CDR1 LGHNA and CDR2 YNFKEQ. The CDR3 is made up of 16 amino acids. J lost 2 bases, V lost 0 bases, and 7 bases had no gene match. The CDR3 region has the DNA TGTGCCAGCAGCCAAGAAAGAGAGGGGGCCCCCTACGAGCAGTACTTC. Its translation: CASSQEREGAPYEQYF.

The CDR3 nucleotides read TGTGCCTGGAGGTATAACAGGGTGAATTCACCCCTCCACTTT. Translation: CAWRYNRVNSPLHF. The V and J genes are TRBV30 and TRBJ1-6, with D tentatively TRBD1 (6 bases). CDR3 size: 14 residues. Germline assignment: CDR1 GTSNPN and CDR2 SVGIG (reference sequence). Trimming pared 3 bases from V and 7 bases from J, leaving 13 bases between.

This rearrangement joins TRBV5-1 to TRBJ2-7; 7 positions match TRBD1. With 5 bases clipped from V and 4 bases from J, the junction kept 6 bases outside the gene matches. CDR3 length: 13 residues. Germline loops: CDR1 SGHRS, CDR2 YFSETQ. The CDR3 DNA follows: TGCGCCAGCAGTCCGGGACAGCGATACGAGCAGTACTTC. It is translated as CASSPGQRYEQYF.

The V gene is TRBV28, the J gene TRBJ1-2; D may be TRBD1 (5 bases). The CDR3 runs to 13 residues. The germline V gene encodes CDR1 MDHEN and CDR2 SYDVKM. With 5 bases removed from V and 7 bases from J, the gap between germline ends came to 14 bases. Here the CDR3 reads CASSLPGRSGYTF. The CDR3 DNA follows: TGTGCCAGCAGTCTCCCGGGACGGAGTGGCTACACCTTC.

The chain recombines TRBV11-3 with TRBJ2-7; TRBD1 agrees at 12 bases. The CDR3 consists of 15 residues. The trim removed 5 bases at V and 7 bases at J, leaving 9 bases unmatched. From germline, CDR1 is SGHNT and CDR2 YENEEA. The CDR3 DNA reads as TGTGCCAGCAGCGCTGGGGGACAGGGGGCCGAAGAGCAGTACTTC. Its translation: CASSAGGQGAEEQYF.

The rearrangement joins TRBV28 to TRBJ1-6; D unclear. Deletions cut 11 bases from V and 0 bases from J, with 11 bases between. Germline V gives CDR1 MDHEN, CDR2 SYDVKM. The CDR3 totals 14 residues. CDR3 DNA: TGTGCCGTACACGCCAGCTCCTATAATTCACCCCTCCACTTT. Translation: CAVHASSYNSPLHF. The variable domain in full, completed from reference TRBV28 and TRBJ1-6, reads DVKVTQSSRYLVKRTGEKVFLECVQDMDHENMFWYRQDPGLGLRLIYFSYDVKMKEKGDIPEGYSVSREKKERFSLILESASTNQTSMYLCAVHASSYNSPLHFGNGTRLTVT.

This clone has only a few counts. The V gene is TRBV19, the J gene TRBJ2-6, with D perhaps TRBD1 or TRBD2 (7 bases each). The CDR3 consists of 18 residues. CDR1 and CDR2 from the germline V gene are LNHDA and SQIVND (reference sequence). Deletions cut 2 bases from V and 0 bases from J, with 14 bases between. The CDR3, as DNA: TGTGCCAGTAGTATAAGCGGGACAGTCCTCTCTGGGGCCAACGTCCTGACTTTC. It encodes CASSISGTVLSGANVLTF.

The chain carries TRBV7-9 and TRBJ1-3; 7 bases line up with TRBD1. The CDR3 is made up of 14 amino acids. Germline V gives CDR1 SEHNR, CDR2 FQNEAQ (reference sequence). V lost 5 bases to trimming and J lost 2 bases; unmatched junction nucleotides: 3. The CDR3 DNA reads TGTGCCAGCAGCCCCACAGGGGCTGGAAACACCATATATTTT. This sequence encodes CASSPTGAGNTIYF.

This rearrangement joins TRBV5-1 to TRBJ1-2; D may be TRBD1 (6 bases). The V end was cut by 1 base, the J end by 7 bases, with 14 bases between. The length of the CDR3 is 14 residues. The germline V gene has CDR1 SGHRS and CDR2 YFSETQ. In nucleotides, the CDR3 is TGCGCCAGCAGCTTGCCAGGGACAAAGGGTGGCTACACCTTC. This sequence encodes CASSLPGTKGGYTF.

Regarding this clone: Other DNA sequences in the sample encode the same CDR3. The chain joins TRBV5-1 to TRBJ2-5; a possible D gene is TRBD2 (6 bases). Trimming took 2 bases from V and 3 from J, leaving 14 bases between them. Germline loops: CDR1 SGHRS, CDR2 YFSETQ. This CDR3 is 15 amino acids long. The DNA of the CDR3 is TGCGCCAGCAGCTTTTACGGAGGGGTGGAAGAGACCCAGTACTTC. It yields the protein CASSFYGGVEETQYF.

V usage is TRBV5-1 and J usage is TRBJ2-5, with TRBD2 identical over 14 bases. The V and J ends lost 4 bases and 5 bases, in that order; junction bases with no gene match: 10. The germline gives CDR1 SGHRS, CDR2 YFSETQ. The CDR3 extends over 17 amino acids. The CDR3, as DNA: TGCGCCAGCAGCCGATGGACTAGCGGGGGGAGCCAGGAGACCCAGTACTTC. Its protein product is CASSRWTSGGSQETQYF.